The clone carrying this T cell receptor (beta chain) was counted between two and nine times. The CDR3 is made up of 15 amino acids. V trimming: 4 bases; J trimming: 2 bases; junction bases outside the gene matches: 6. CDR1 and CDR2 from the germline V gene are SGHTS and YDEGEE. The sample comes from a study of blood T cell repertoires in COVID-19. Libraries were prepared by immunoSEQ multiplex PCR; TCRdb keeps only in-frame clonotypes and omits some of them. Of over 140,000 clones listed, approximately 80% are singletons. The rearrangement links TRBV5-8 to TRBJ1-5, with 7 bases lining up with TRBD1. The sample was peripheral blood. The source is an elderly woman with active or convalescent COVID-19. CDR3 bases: TGTGCCAGCAGCCCGGGACAGACCGGCAATCAGCCCCAGCATTTT. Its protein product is CASSPGQTGNQPQHF. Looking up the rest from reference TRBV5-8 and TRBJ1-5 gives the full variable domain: EAGVTQSPTHLIKTRGQQATLRCSPISGHTSVYWYQQALGLGLQFLLWYDEGEERNRGNFPPRFSGRQFPNYSSELNVNALELEDSALYLCASSPGQTGNQPQHFGDGTRLSIL.